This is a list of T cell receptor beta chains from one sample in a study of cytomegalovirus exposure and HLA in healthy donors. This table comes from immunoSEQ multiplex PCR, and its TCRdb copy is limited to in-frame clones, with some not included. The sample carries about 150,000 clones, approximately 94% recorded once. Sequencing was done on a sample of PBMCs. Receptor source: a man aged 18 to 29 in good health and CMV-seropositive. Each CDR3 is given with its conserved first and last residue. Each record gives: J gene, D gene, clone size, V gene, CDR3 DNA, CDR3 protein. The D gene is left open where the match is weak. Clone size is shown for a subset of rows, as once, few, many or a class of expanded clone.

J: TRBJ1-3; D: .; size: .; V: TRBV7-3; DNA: TGTGCCAGCAGCTCCACCCAGGGAAACACCATATATTTT; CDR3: CASSSTQGNTIYF
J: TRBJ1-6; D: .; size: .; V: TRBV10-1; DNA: TGCGCCAGCAGTGTCCGACAGGAACAGACGGGGGGGTCCTATAATTCACCCCTCCACTTT; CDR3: CASSVRQEQTGGSYNSPLHF
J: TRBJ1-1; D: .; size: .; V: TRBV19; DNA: TGTGCCAGTAGTAGAAGGACAGAGAACACTGAAGCTTTCTTT; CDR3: CASSRRTENTEAFF
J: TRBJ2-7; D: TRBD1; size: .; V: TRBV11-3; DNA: TGTGCCAGCAGCACCGGGACAGGGTCCGAGCAGTACTTC; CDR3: CASSTGTGSEQYF
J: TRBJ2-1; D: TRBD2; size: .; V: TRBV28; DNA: TGTGCCAGCAGACTTCTAGCGGGAGGGGTAGGTGAGCAGTTCTTC; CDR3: CASRLLAGGVGEQFF
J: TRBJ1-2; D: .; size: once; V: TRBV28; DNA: TGTGCCACCAAGGGGAAGGGTTGGGACTATGGCTACACCTTC; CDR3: CATKGKGWDYGYTF
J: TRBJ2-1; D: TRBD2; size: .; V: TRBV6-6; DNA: TGTGCCAGCAGTTACTTGGCGGGAGGGAGTGAGCAGTTCTTC; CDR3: CASSYLAGGSEQFF
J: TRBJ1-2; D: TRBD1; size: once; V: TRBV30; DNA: TGTGCCTGGAGTGTCCCACCGGACAGGCATTATGGCTACACCTTC; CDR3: CAWSVPPDRHYGYTF
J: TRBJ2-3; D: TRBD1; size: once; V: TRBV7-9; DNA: TGTGCCAGCAGCTTAGGGGACAGGGGGCAAGCAGATACGCAGTATTTT; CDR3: CASSLGDRGQADTQYF
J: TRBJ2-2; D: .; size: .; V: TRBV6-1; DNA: TGTGCCAGCAGTGAAAGAGCGGGGAACACCGGGGAGCTGTTTTTT; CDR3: CASSERAGNTGELFF
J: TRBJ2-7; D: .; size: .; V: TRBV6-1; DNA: TGTGCCAGCAGTGAAGCGAAGACAGTCTACGAGCAGTACTTC; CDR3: CASSEAKTVYEQYF
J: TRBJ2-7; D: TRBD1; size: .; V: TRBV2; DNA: TGTGCCAGCACCCGACAGGGCCCCTACGAGCAGTACTTC; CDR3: CASTRQGPYEQYF
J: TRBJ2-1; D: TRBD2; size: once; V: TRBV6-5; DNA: TGTGCCAGCAGTTACTCAGGGACTAGCGGGAGCGGGCAGTTCTTC; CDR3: CASSYSGTSGSGQFF
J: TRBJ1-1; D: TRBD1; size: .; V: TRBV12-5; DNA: TGTGCTAGTGGTTTGGGTATTCAGGGGGCTGAAGCTTTCTTT; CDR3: CASGLGIQGAEAFF
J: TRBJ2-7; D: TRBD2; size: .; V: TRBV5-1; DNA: TGCGCCAGCAGCTTTGGTAGGGACTACATATACGAGCAGTACTTC; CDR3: CASSFGRDYIYEQYF
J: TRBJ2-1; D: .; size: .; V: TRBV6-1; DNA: TGTGCCAGCAGTGAAGTCGGGAATGAGCAGTTCTTC; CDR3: CASSEVGNEQFF
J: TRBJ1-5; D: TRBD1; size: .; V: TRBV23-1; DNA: TGCGCCAGCAGCCTGGGACAGGACAATCAGCCCCAGCATTTT; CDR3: CASSLGQDNQPQHF
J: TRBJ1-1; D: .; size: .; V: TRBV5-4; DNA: TGTGCCAGCAGCTTAATTGGCGGGAACACTGAAGCTTTCTTT; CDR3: CASSLIGGNTEAFF
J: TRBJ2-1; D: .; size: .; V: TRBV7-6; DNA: TGTGCCAGCAGCCTCACCAGTTCAAACTACAATGAGCAGTTCTTC; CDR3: CASSLTSSNYNEQFF
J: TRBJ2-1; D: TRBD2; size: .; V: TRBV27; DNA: TGTGCCAGCAGTTTAGAACTAGCGGGTTACAATGAGCAGTTCTTC; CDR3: CASSLELAGYNEQFF
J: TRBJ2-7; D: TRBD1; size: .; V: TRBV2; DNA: TGTGCCAGCACCCTTCAACCGGGACAGGTTCTCTACGAGCAGTACTTC; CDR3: CASTLQPGQVLYEQYF
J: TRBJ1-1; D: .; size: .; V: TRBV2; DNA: TGTGCCAGCACTCTCCAGGGGACCGTGAACACTGAAGCTTTCTTT; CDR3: CASTLQGTVNTEAFF
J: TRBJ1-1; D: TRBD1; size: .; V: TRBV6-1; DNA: TGTGCCAGCAGTGAAATTACAGGGGGCCTACACACTGAAGCTTTCTTT; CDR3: CASSEITGGLHTEAFF
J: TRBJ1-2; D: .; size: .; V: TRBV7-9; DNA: TGTGCCAGCAGCCTACAGGGTAACTATGGCTACACCTTC; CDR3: CASSLQGNYGYTF
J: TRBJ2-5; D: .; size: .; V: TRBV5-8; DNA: TGTGCCAGCAGCAAAAACAGGGTTGCGGGAGAGACCCAGTACTTC; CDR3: CASSKNRVAGETQYF
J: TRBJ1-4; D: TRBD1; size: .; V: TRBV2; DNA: TGTGCCAGCAGCCCGGGACAGAGAGATGAAAAACTGTTTTTT; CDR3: CASSPGQRDEKLFF
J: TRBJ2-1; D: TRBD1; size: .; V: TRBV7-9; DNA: TGTGCCAGCAGCTTAAGGGGACGACCAGGGGGCTACAATGAGCAGTTCTTC; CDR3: CASSLRGRPGGYNEQFF
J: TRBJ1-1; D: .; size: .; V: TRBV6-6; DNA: TGTGCCAGCAGTTACTCCAGTGAAGCTTTCTTT; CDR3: CASSYSSEAFF
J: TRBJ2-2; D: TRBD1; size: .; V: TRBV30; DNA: TGTGCCTGGTTCAGGGGGTATTGGGCCGGGGAGCTGTTTTTT; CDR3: CAWFRGYWAGELFF
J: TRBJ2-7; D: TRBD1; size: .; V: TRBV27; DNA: TGTGCCAGCAGCCGACAGGGGTCCAGCTCCTACGAGCAGTACTTC; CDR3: CASSRQGSSSYEQYF
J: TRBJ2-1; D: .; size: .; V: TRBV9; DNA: TGTGCCAGCAGCGGGAAGGCTAGTGAGCAGTTCTTC; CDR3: CASSGKASEQFF
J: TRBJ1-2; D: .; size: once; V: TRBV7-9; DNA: TGTGCCAGCAGCTTAGCGGGACTGAACTATGGCTACACCTTC; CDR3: CASSLAGLNYGYTF
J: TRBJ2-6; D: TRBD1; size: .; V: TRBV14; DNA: TGTGCCAGCAGCCCATGGACAGGGGGCTTCTCTGGGGCCAACGTCCTGACTTTC; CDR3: CASSPWTGGFSGANVLTF
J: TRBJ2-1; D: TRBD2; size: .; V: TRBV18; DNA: TGTGCCAGCTCAGACCTAGCGGGAGTTAACAATGAGCAGTTCTTC; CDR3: CASSDLAGVNNEQFF
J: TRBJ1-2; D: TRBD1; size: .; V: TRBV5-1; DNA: TGCGCCAGCAGCATCGGACAGGGCTATGGCTACACCTTC; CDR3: CASSIGQGYGYTF
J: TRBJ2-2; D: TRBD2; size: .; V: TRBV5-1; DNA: TGCGCCAGCAGCGGGACTAGCGCCCGGAACACCGGGGAGCTGTTTTTT; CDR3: CASSGTSARNTGELFF
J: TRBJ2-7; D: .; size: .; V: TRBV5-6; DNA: TGTGCCAGCAGCTTGGATGGCGCGGCACCCTACGAGCAGTACTTC; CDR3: CASSLDGAAPYEQYF
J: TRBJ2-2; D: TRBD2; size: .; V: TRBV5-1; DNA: TGCGCCAGCAGCCCACTAGCGGGAGTCGGGACCGGGGAGCTGTTTTTT; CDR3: CASSPLAGVGTGELFF
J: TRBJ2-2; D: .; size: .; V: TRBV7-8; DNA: TGTGCCAGCAGCTCCCAACGGACTTCTTTCACCGGGGAGCTGTTTTTT; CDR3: CASSSQRTSFTGELFF
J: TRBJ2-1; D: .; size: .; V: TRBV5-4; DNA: TGTGCCAGCAGCCTAGACAGCTCCTACAATGAGCAGTTCTTC; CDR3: CASSLDSSYNEQFF
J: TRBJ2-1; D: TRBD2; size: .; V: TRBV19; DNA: TGTGCCAGTAGTTCGAAAGCGGGATCGGGGTATGGGAGTGAGCAGTTCTTC; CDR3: CASSSKAGSGYGSEQFF
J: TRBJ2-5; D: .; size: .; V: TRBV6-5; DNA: TGTGCCAGCAGTCGACTAGGGTACCAAGAGACCCAGTACTTC; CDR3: CASSRLGYQETQYF
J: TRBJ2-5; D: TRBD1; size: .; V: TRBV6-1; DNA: TGTGCCAGCAGTGAAAACAGGGGGGCCGGGGAGACCCAGTACTTC; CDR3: CASSENRGAGETQYF
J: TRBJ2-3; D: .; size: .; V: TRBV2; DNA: TGTGCCAGCAGTGTCAGGGGAACAGATACGCAGTATTTT; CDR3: CASSVRGTDTQYF
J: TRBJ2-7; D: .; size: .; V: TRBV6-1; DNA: TGTGCCAGCAGCTTCGGGAATATGGGCTACGAGCAGTACTTC; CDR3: CASSFGNMGYEQYF
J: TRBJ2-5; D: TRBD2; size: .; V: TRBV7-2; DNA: TGTGCCAGCAGCTCGCAGGGACTAATGGAGACCCAGTACTTC; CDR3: CASSSQGLMETQYF
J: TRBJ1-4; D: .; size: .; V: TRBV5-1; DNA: TGCGCCAGCAGCTCCGGTCCAACTAATGAAAAACTGTTTTTT; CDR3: CASSSGPTNEKLFF
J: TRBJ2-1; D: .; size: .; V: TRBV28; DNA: TGTGCCAGCAGTATAGCTAGCTTCCATGAGCAGTTCTTC; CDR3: CASSIASFHEQFF
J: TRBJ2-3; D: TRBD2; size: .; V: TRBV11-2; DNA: TGTGCCAGCAGCTTAGCTCTAGCGGGAAAGGGAACAGATACGCAGTATTTT; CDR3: CASSLALAGKGTDTQYF
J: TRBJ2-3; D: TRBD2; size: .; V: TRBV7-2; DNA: TGTGCCAGCAGTTCACTAGCGACAGATACGCAGTATTTT; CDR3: CASSSLATDTQYF
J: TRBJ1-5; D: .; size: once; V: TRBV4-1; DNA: TGCGCCAGCAGCCAAGCTCCCAGGGGGCCCCAGCATTTT; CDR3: CASSQAPRGPQHF
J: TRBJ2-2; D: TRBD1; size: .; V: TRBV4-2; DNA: TGTGCCAGCAGCCAAGGTACAGGGGGCCTAATCACCGGGGAGCTGTTTTTT; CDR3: CASSQGTGGLITGELFF
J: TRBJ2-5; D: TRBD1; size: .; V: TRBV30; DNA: TGTGCCTACGCGGACAGGGGACAAGAGACCCAGTACTTC; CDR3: CAYADRGQETQYF
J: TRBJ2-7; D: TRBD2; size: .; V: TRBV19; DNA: TGTGCCAGTAGTAAACTAGCGGATCCCTACGAGCAGTACTTC; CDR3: CASSKLADPYEQYF
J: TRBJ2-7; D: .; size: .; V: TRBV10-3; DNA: TGTGCCATCAGTGGAGATGAGGACGAGCAGTACTTC; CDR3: CAISGDEDEQYF
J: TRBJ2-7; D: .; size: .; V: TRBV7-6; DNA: TGTGCCAGCAGCCCGGGAAGGGACTCCTACGAGCAGTACTTC; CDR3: CASSPGRDSYEQYF